The present T cell receptor (beta chain) was sequenced within a study of T-cell memory formation after mild COVID-19. Study outcomes and limitations: Day 15 to 85 contracting clones showed balanced CD4/CD8; day 15 to 37 expanders favored CD4+.

Comment on this clonotype: What it binds is not known.

Sample barcodes and UMIs were carried by the TCR alpha and TCR beta cDNA libraries that 5'RACE generated with constant-segment primers. MiXCR, run by TCRdb on the 5' RACE reads, gives a single entry per CDR3 protein. The table shows 200,000 or so distinct CDR3 sequences, with 16% occurring only once. The germline V gene has CDR1 LNHDA and CDR2 SQIVND (reference sequence). The CDR3 length is 16 residues. V was pared by 7 bases and J by 4 bases, with 22 bases between. This clonotype was sampled from an adult woman who had mild COVID-19 (a few samples of this study predate the infection). Cell type and time point are not known. Sequenced sample: PBMCs or a T cell subset sorted from them (not recorded which). The rearrangement joins TRBV19 to TRBJ1-1; weak D call: TRBD1 (5 bases). CDR3 protein: CASTARRQWGITEAFF. CDR3 coding DNA: TGTGCCAGTACCGCACGCAGACAGTGGGGCATCACTGAAGCTTTCTTT.